This T cell receptor beta chain was sequenced for a study of OX40 agonist ivuxolimab in advanced cancers. Measured with immunoSEQ multiplex PCR; TCRdb has only the in-frame clones, and not every one. This table holds around 80,000 clones, approximately 80% found once. This clone showed up just a few times. Antigen: not known. Study outcomes and limitations: At 0.1 to 3.0 mg/kg, clonal expansion of CD4+ and CD8+ blood T cells had occurred by week 6. Expanded clones were, on average, more numerous among CD8+ T cells than CD4+.

Sequencing used CD4+ or CD8+ T cells sorted from blood, obtained in a trial of the OX40 agonist ivuxolimab. The receptor's source is an adult with an advanced solid tumor such as melanoma, head and neck, liver or kidney cancer.

Here the CDR3 DNA reads TGTGCCAGCTCACCGGGACTAGCGGGCAATGAGCAGTTCTTC. As protein: CASSPGLAGNEQFF. The V and J genes are TRBV18 and TRBJ2-1; 12 bases fit TRBD2. This CDR3 has 14 amino acids. CDR1 is KGHSH and CDR2 is LQKENI in the germline V gene. The V segment lost 3 bases and the J segment 6 bases; nucleotides outside the gene matches: 0.